The entry that follows covers one T cell receptor beta chain sequence. Its antigen is not yet known. Base qualities were left out, and no much larger clone turns up one base away. The CDR3 sequence holds 17 residues, the cysteine and phenylalanine included. CDR3 DNA is the only sequence kept; it has 51 bases, read in frame from the first base. CDR1 LGHNA and CDR2 YSLEER were looked up in the germline V gene. V lost 0 bases and J lost 5 bases; the stretch between them is 16 bases long. The data stem from a study of lymphopenia after photon versus proton radiotherapy (dated 2019 in TCRdb). Turning to the overall study: In patients with gastrointestinal tumors who developed high-grade lymphopenia, the study compared the immunological effects of photon radiation therapy with those of proton radiation therapy. The study was designed to characterize how the impact on the immune system differs between the two radiation modalities. A cohort of under 25 patients with gastrointestinal tumors who received either photon or proton therapy and subsequently developed lymphopenia was included. Broader findings and caveats from the paper: During treatment, patients who received proton therapy stayed relatively stable, whereas patients who received photon therapy lost naive T cells and TCR diversity and gained effector/memory populations. Across the cohort, a larger post-nadir drop in TCR diversity was inversely correlated with overall survival time among patients who died. After the lymphocyte count nadir, oligoclonal expansion, especially of CD8+ Temra cells, was observed in photon-treated repertoires, and the drop in diversity was driven by this expansion. The authors looked at the survival association only in patients who died, and they framed better survival with proton therapy as a possibility rather than a demonstrated result.

Preparation of the library involved the immunoSEQ multiplex PCR assay. Deep sequencing of rearranged TCR beta loci, alongside multiparametric flow cytometry, was used to profile T cell repertoires. Here the immuneACCESS table is served through TCRdb, limited to in-frame sequences with V and J called. Missing clones are a known gap in these copies; in checked studies unresolved V genes cover under half, and the rest lacks a known reason. The sample table shows approximately 35,000 clones, and under 90% are seen once. The ten largest clonotypes hold roughly 6.2% of the sample. The chain joins TRBV4-3 to TRBJ2-2; the D gene could be TRBD1 or TRBD2, each one agreeing over 6 bases. The material sequenced was peripheral blood, taken from a patient treated with photon-based radiotherapy. The sequence was collected from a woman aged 45-59 years with pancreatic cancer. The CDR3: CASSQDPASGATGELFF. The DNA reads TGCGCCAGCAGCCAAGATCCCGCCTCGGGGGCAACCGGGGAGCTGTTTTTT.